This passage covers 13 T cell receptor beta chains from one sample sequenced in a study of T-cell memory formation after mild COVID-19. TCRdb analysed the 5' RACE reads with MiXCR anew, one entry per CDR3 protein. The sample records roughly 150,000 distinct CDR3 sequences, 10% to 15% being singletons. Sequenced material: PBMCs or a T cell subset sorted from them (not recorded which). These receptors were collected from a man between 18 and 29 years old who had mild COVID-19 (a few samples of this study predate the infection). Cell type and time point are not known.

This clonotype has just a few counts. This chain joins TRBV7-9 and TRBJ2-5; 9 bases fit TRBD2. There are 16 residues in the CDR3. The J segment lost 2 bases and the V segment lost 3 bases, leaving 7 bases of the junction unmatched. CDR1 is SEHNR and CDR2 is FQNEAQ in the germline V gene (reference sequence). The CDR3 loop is CASSLVPSGKQETQYF. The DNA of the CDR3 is TGTGCCAGCAGCTTGGTGCCTAGCGGGAAACAAGAGACCCAGTACTTC.

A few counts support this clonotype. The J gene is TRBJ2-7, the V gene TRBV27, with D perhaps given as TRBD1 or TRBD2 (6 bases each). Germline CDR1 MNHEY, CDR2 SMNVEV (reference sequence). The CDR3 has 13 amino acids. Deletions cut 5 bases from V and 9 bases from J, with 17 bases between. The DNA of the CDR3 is TGTGCCAGCAGTACGAACCCTAGGGGGGCGCAGTACTTC. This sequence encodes CASSTNPRGAQYF.

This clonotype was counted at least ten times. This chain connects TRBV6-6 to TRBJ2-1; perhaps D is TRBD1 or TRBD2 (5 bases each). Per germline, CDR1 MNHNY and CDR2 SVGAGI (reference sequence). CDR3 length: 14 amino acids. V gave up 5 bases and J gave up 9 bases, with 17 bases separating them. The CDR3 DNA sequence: TGTGCCAGCAGTCCACTAGGGGCCATGTCTGAGCAGTTCTTC. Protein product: CASSPLGAMSEQFF.

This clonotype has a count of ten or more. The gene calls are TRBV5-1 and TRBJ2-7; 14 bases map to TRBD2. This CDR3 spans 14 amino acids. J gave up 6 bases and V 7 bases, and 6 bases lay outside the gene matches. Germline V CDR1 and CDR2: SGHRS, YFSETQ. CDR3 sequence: CASRTGLAGGEQYF. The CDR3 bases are TGCGCCAGCCGAACCGGACTAGCGGGGGGCGAGCAGTACTTC.

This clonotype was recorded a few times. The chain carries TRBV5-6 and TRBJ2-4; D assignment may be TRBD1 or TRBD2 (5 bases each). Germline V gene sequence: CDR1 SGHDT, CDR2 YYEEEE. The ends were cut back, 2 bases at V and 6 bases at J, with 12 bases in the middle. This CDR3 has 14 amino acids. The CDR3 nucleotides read TGTGCCAGCAGCTTCAAGGCAGGGAGAAACATTCAGTACTTC. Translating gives CASSFKAGRNIQYF.

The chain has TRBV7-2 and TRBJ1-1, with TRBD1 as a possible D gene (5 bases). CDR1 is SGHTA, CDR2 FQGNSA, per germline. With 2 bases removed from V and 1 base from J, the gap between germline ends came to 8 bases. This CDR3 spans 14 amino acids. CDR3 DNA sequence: TGTGCCAGCAGCTTAATAAGGGGGAACACTGAAGCTTTCTTT. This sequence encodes CASSLIRGNTEAFF.

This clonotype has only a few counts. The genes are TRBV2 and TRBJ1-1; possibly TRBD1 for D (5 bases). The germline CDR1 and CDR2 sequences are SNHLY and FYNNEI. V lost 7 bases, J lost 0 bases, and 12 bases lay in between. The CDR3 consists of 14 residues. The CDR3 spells CASKKGRMNTEAFF. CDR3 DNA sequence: TGTGCCAGCAAGAAGGGGAGGATGAACACTGAAGCTTTCTTT.

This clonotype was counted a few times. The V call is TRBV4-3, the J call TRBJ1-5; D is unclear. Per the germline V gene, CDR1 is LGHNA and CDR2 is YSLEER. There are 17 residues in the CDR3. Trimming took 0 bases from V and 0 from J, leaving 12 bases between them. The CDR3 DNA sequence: TGCGCCAGCAGCCAAGATTTTCTGAAATATAGCAATCAGCCCCAGCATTTT. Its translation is CASSQDFLKYSNQPQHF.

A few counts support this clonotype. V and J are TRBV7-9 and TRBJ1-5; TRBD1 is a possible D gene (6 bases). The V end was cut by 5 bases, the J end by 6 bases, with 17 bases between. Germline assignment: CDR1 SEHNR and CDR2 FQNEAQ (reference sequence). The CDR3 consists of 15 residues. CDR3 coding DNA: TGTGCCAGCAGCCCAGCCGGGGGGGCGGGTCAGCCCCAGCATTTT. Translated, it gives CASSPAGGAGQPQHF.

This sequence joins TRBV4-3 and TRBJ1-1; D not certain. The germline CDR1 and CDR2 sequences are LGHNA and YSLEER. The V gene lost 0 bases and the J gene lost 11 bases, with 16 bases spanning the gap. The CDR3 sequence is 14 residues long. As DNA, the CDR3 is TGCGCCAGCAGCCAAGATGGAACCTCTTATGGGGCTTTCTTT. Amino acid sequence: CASSQDGTSYGAFF.

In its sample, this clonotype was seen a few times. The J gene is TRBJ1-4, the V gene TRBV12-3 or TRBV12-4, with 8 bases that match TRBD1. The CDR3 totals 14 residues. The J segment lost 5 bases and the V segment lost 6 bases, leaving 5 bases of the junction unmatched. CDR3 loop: CASRGTGRNEKLFF. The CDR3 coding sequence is TGTGCCAGCAGGGGGACAGGAAGAAATGAAAAACTGTTTTTT.

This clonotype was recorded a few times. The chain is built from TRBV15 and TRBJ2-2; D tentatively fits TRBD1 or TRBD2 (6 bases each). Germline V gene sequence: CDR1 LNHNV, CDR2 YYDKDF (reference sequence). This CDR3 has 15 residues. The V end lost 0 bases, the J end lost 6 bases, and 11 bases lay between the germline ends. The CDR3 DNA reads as TGTGCCACCAGCAGAGATCGGGGGCTGGCCGGGGAGCTGTTTTTT. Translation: CATSRDRGLAGELFF.

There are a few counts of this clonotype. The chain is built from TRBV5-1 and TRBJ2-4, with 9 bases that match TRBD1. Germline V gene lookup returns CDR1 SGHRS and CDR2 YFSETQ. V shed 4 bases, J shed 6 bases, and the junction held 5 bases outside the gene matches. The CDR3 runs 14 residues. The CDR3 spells CASSGTDRGNIQYF. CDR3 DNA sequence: TGCGCCAGCAGCGGAACGGACAGGGGAAACATTCAGTACTTC.